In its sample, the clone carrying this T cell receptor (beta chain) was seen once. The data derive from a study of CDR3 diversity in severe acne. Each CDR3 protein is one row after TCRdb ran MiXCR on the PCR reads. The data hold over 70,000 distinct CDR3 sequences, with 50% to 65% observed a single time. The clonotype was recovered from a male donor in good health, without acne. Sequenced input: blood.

In DNA form, the CDR3 reads TGTGCCAGCAGTTACTTAGGGACAGTAGCCTACGAGCATTTT. It is translated as CASSYLGTVAYEHF. The J gene is TRBJ1-5, the V gene TRBV6-5; 7 bases line up with TRBD1. Looked up from germline, CDR1 is MNHEY and CDR2 is SVGAGI. J was trimmed by 14 bases and V by 1 base; bases with no gene match: 11. CDR3 length equals 14 residues.